This T cell receptor beta chain was identified during a study of blood T cell repertoires in COVID-19. Turning to the study itself: Italy, Spain and the United States were the sources of the convalescent and acute COVID-19 samples.

The CDR3 runs to 15 residues. After removal of 3 bases from V and 0 bases from J, the junction contained 3 bases not matched to a gene. CDR1 SEHNR and CDR2 FQNEAQ come from the germline V gene (reference sequence). Clones were read by immunoSEQ multiplex PCR, and TCRdb kept only the in-frame ones, dropping some. The sample consists of about 220,000 clones, 75% to 90% of them appearing once. The sequence derives from a human donor in a cohort sampled during active COVID-19. This chain uses TRBV7-9 with TRBJ2-3, with TRBD2 identical over 7 bases. Source material: peripheral blood. The CDR3 sequence is CASSFVSGSTDTQYF. The DNA for the CDR3 is TGTGCCAGCAGCTTCGTTAGCGGGAGCACAGATACGCAGTATTTT.